This record concerns one TCR beta chain sequence. As yet, its antigen is unknown. This CDR3 contains 17 residues. The junction had 16 bases not matched to a gene; V was cut back by 6 bases and J by 8 bases. CDR1 SNHLY and CDR2 FYNNEI come from the germline V gene. This specimen comes from a study of cytomegalovirus exposure and HLA in healthy donors. Study-level findings and limits: Later analysis showed most CMV-associated TCR beta chains appearing HLA-restricted.

In the PCR, 60 Vbeta and 13 Jbeta primers were used. The method was immunoSEQ multiplex PCR; TCRdb's version includes in-frame clones alone and lacks a portion of them. The table includes approximately 150,000 clones, roughly 79% detected once. The chain uses TRBV2 and TRBJ1-2; 12 bases match TRBD1. Sequenced sample: PBMCs. This TCR came from a woman in her thirties in good health and CMV-seronegative. In DNA form, the CDR3 reads TGTGCCAGCAGCGAAAGAGGGGTGGGACAGGGGGCGCGCGGCTACACCTTC. Its translation: CASSERGVGQGARGYTF.